A single sample is the source of the 27 T cell receptor beta chains below, sequenced in a study of shared clonotypes between healthy human individuals. Produced via immunoSEQ multiplex PCR; TCRdb's table is partial and in-frame only. The sample shows 110,000 or so clones, about 62% of them seen only once. Sequences were obtained from memory CD8+ T cells sorted from blood. Subset noted: CD45RO+ cells pooled with CCR7-negative TemRA cells. The receptors here all came from a woman aged 25 to 39 in good health.

V usage is TRBV5-4 and J usage is TRBJ2-7; 9 nucleotides agree with TRBD1. The CDR3 is made up of 15 amino acids. J lost 2 bases, V lost 5 bases, and 8 bases had no gene match. Germline lookup yields CDR1 SGHNT and CDR2 YYREEE (reference sequence). CDR3 in amino acids: CASSSGQGVAYEQYF. In DNA form, the CDR3 reads TGTGCCAGCAGTTCGGGACAGGGAGTCGCCTACGAGCAGTACTTC. Full variable domain (missing parts from reference TRBV5-4 and TRBJ2-7): ETGVTQSPTHLIKTRGQQVTLRCSSQSGHNTVSWYQQALGQGPQFIFQYYREEENGRGNFPPRFSGLQFPNYSSELNVNALELDDSALYLCASSSGQGVAYEQYFGPGTRLTVT.

The V call is TRBV28, the J call TRBJ1-2; D is undetermined. In germline, CDR1 is MDHEN, CDR2 SYDVKM. The ends were cut back, 1 base at V and 4 bases at J, with 22 bases in the middle. The CDR3 runs 18 residues. The CDR3 spells CASSLFYLPASRVYGYTF. CDR3 in DNA: TGTGCCAGCAGTTTATTTTATTTGCCGGCCAGCCGAGTCTATGGCTACACCTTC.

The V call is TRBV27, the J call TRBJ2-1, with TRBD2 matching over 10 bases. Germline CDR1 reads MNHEY; CDR2 reads SMNVEV (reference sequence). V was clipped by 1 base and J by 9 bases; unmatched bases: 6. This CDR3 has 15 amino acids. CDR3 nucleotides: TGTGCCAGCAGTTTATGGCTAGCGGGAGACTGTGAGCAGTTCTTC. Its translation is CASSLWLAGDCEQFF.

This clone was picked up many times. This chain links TRBV28 with TRBJ2-3, with 8 bases lining up with TRBD1. Germline CDR1 reads MDHEN; CDR2 reads SYDVKM. The J segment lost 2 bases and the V segment lost 5 bases, leaving 9 bases of the junction unmatched. This CDR3 comprises 16 residues. CDR3 protein: CASSLIGDRYTDTQYF. The CDR3 DNA is TGTGCCAGCAGTCTTATAGGGGACAGGTACACAGATACGCAGTATTTT.

CDR3 bases: TGTGCCAGCAGTTCCGGGACCACACCGCGGGAGCAGTACTTC. Its translation is CASSSGTTPREQYF. The V and J genes are TRBV27 and TRBJ2-7, with D perhaps matching TRBD1 or TRBD2 (5 bases each). The CDR3 is 14 amino acids. The ends were cut back, 4 bases at V and 7 bases at J, with 17 bases in the middle. Germline V gene sequence: CDR1 MNHEY, CDR2 SMNVEV (reference sequence).

This clone was observed a few times. The CDR3 nucleotides are TGTGCCAGCAACGCGAGGACAAATACCTACGAGCAGTACTTC. Residues: CASNARTNTYEQYF. J is TRBJ2-7 and V is TRBV6-1, with TRBD1 as a possible D gene (5 bases). There are 14 residues in the CDR3. Germline CDR1 MNHNS, CDR2 SASEGT. V was shortened by 7 bases and J by 2 bases, with 15 bases between the two germline ends.

The chain links TRBV5-4 to TRBJ2-7; 8 bases map to TRBD2. The CDR3 totals 16 residues. J gave up 0 bases and V 4 bases, and 9 bases lay outside the gene matches. CDR1 is SGHNT, CDR2 YYREEE, per germline (reference sequence). CDR3 loop: CASSPTSGSFSYEQYF. CDR3 DNA: TGTGCCAGCAGCCCAACAAGCGGGAGCTTCTCCTACGAGCAGTACTTC.

The table lists this clone with a count of one. The rearrangement joins TRBV7-9 to TRBJ2-2, with D possibly called TRBD1 or TRBD2 (5 bases each). V lost 5 bases to trimming and J lost 0 bases, with 22 bases between them. Germline loops: CDR1 SEHNR, CDR2 FQNEAQ (reference sequence). The CDR3 covers 19 residues. CDR3 loop: CASSAEGRNIFANTGELFF. For the CDR3, the DNA is TGTGCCAGCAGCGCCGAGGGACGGAACATTTTCGCGAACACCGGGGAGCTGTTTTTT.

V usage is TRBV7-8 and J usage is TRBJ2-7, with 10 bases identical to TRBD2. The J segment lost 2 bases and the V segment lost 4 bases, leaving 5 bases of the junction unmatched. The CDR3 sequence is 15 residues long. Germline CDR1 reads SGHVS; CDR2 reads FQNEAQ. CDR3 sequence (DNA): TGTGCCAGCAGCTCAACTAGCGGGATAACCTACGAGCAGTACTTC. This gives the protein CASSSTSGITYEQYF.

This clone has a handful of counts. This sequence joins TRBV6-5 and TRBJ2-7; a weak D match, TRBD2 (5 bases). The CDR3 has 11 amino acids. The germline V gene has CDR1 MNHEY and CDR2 SVGAGI. CDR3 protein: CATGKSYEQYF. CDR3 DNA sequence: TGTGCAACCGGGAAGAGCTACGAGCAGTACTTC.

The V and J genes are TRBV5-6 and TRBJ1-1; weak D call: TRBD1 (5 bases). Germline V lookup: CDR1 SGHDT, CDR2 YYEEEE. Trimming left V 0 bases short and J 0 bases short, with 12 bases between. This CDR3 spans 16 amino acids. The CDR3 loop is CASSLGNPGMNTEAFF. The DNA for the CDR3 is TGTGCCAGCAGCTTGGGAAACCCAGGGATGAACACTGAAGCTTTCTTT.

The chain combines TRBV19 with TRBJ2-6; D gene unclear. From germline, CDR1 is LNHDA and CDR2 SQIVND (reference sequence). Trimming took 7 bases from V and 5 from J, leaving 12 bases between them. The CDR3 contains 14 residues. This CDR3 reads CASKSQSRANVLTF. The CDR3 nucleotides read TGTGCCAGTAAATCACAAAGTCGGGCCAACGTCCTGACTTTC.

The chain joins TRBV27 to TRBJ2-7, with unresolved D. The germline V gene encodes CDR1 MNHEY and CDR2 SMNVEV (reference sequence). Trimming took off 2 bases at V and 7 bases at J, with 12 bases between the two ends. This CDR3 is 13 amino acids long. CDR3 DNA: TGTGCCAGCAGTTTAATTCGCAGTGGTGAGCAGTACTTC. Amino acid sequence: CASSLIRSGEQYF.

The sample holds many counts of this clone. The rearrangement uses TRBV30 and TRBJ2-1; 7 bases are shared with TRBD1. CDR3 length: 14 amino acids. The ends lost 3 bases at V and 7 bases at J; junction bases unmatched: 9. Germline V gives CDR1 GTSNPN, CDR2 SVGIG (reference sequence). This CDR3 is CAWRALTGQNEQFF. The DNA for the CDR3 is TGTGCCTGGAGGGCGCTGACGGGACAGAATGAGCAGTTCTTC.

This clone turned up a few times. The chain uses TRBV11-1 and TRBJ2-1, with D maybe TRBD2 (6 bases). V lost 1 base and J lost 3, with 13 bases in between. Germline values: CDR1 SGHAT, CDR2 FQDESV (reference sequence). The CDR3 is 16 residues long. The CDR3 DNA reads TGTGCCAGCAGCTTAGAGTCGGGAGTAGGCTACAATGAGCAGTTCTTC. The encoded protein is CASSLESGVGYNEQFF.

Remarks on this clone: This likely traces to a read error, being one base from a far larger clone. The identical CDR3 is also encoded by other nucleotide sequences in the sample. The rearrangement links TRBV6-4 to TRBJ2-3; 9 positions match TRBD1. J lost 5 bases, V lost 0 bases, and 9 bases had no gene match. Looked up from germline, CDR1 is MRHNA and CDR2 is SNTAGT. There are 17 residues in the CDR3. The CDR3 protein is CASSDSPGGQGRDTQYF. For the CDR3, the DNA is TGTGCCAGCAGTGACTCGCCTGGGGGACAGGGCCGAGATACGCAGTATTTT.

In its sample, this clone was seen many times. The chain combines TRBV6-4 with TRBJ2-3; 12 bases map to TRBD2. After removal of 8 bases from V and 3 bases from J, the junction contained 0 bases not matched to a gene. There are 13 residues in the CDR3. From germline, CDR1 is MRHNA and CDR2 SNTAGT. CDR3 coding DNA: TGTGCCAGCGGGACTAGCGGGACAGATACGCAGTATTTT. As protein: CASGTSGTDTQYF.

A remark on this clone: One base away lies a much larger clone, so this may be a sequencing read error. This chain uses TRBV25-1 with TRBJ2-7; D is unclear. Germline V lookup: CDR1 MGHDK, CDR2 SYGVNS. The V end was cut by 3 bases, the J end by 1 base, with 4 bases between. There are 12 residues in the CDR3. In DNA, the CDR3 is TGTGCCAGCAGTGACGATTCCTACGAGCAGTACTTC. It yields the protein CASSDDSYEQYF.

The V and J genes are TRBV7-6 and TRBJ1-1, with no clear D. Per the germline V gene, CDR1 is SGHVS and CDR2 is FNYEAQ. The CDR3 covers 12 residues. V dropped 5 bases and J dropped 4 bases, with 8 bases sitting between them. CDR3 sequence (DNA): TGTGCCAGCAGCCCCGGGCGCACTGAAGCTTTCTTT. The encoded protein is CASSPGRTEAFF.

The V gene is TRBV5-1, the J gene TRBJ1-2; possible D gene TRBD1, 6 bases. The CDR3 is made up of 14 amino acids. The germline V gene encodes CDR1 SGHRS and CDR2 YFSETQ. Trimming took 1 base from V and 4 from J, leaving 11 bases between them. CDR3 residues: CASSLFGGGYGYTF. The CDR3 nucleotides are TGCGCCAGCAGCTTGTTCGGGGGCGGCTATGGCTACACCTTC.

The rearrangement uses TRBV5-1 and TRBJ2-5; TRBD1 is a possible D gene (5 bases). V was shortened by 4 bases and J by 2 bases, with 15 bases between the two germline ends. The V gene's germline CDR1 is SGHRS and CDR2 YFSETQ. The CDR3 sequence is 15 residues long. CDR3: CASSPGHLWQETQYF. CDR3 nucleotide sequence: TGCGCCAGCAGCCCCGGACACCTTTGGCAAGAGACCCAGTACTTC.

On this clone: A read error likely explains this, since a far larger clone differs by one base. Within the sample, other DNA sequences also encode this same CDR3. The J gene is TRBJ2-2, the V gene TRBV6-4; D is ambiguous. This CDR3 has 13 amino acids. With 3 bases removed from V and 4 bases from J, the gap between germline ends came to 6 bases. CDR1 is MRHNA, CDR2 SNTAGT, per germline. CDR3 residues: CASSETGTGELFF. For the CDR3, the DNA is TGTGCCAGCAGTGAGACGGGCACCGGGGAGCTGTTTTTT.

This rearrangement joins TRBV6-1 to TRBJ2-7; no reliable D call. Trimming removed 6 bases at V and 6 bases at J, with 12 bases between. CDR1 is MNHNS and CDR2 is SASEGT in the germline V gene. This CDR3 comprises 12 residues. The CDR3 DNA is TGTGCCAGCAGCCAGCAGTTTTTCGAGCAGTACTTC. The encoded protein is CASSQQFFEQYF.

This clone was observed a single time. The chain employs TRBV7-9 and TRBJ2-7; 7 positions agree with TRBD2. V shed 2 bases, J shed 3 bases, and the junction held 7 bases outside the gene matches. This CDR3 is 15 amino acids long. Germline V gene data show CDR1 as SEHNR and CDR2 as FQNEAQ (reference sequence). The CDR3 region is CASSLSSGPLYEQYF. The CDR3 coding sequence is TGTGCCAGCAGCTTATCTAGCGGCCCTCTCTACGAGCAGTACTTC.

This chain joins TRBV27 and TRBJ1-4, with TRBD1 as a possible D gene (5 bases). CDR1 and CDR2 from the germline V gene are MNHEY and SMNVEV (reference sequence). Trimming pared 1 base from V and 5 bases from J, leaving 14 bases between. CDR3 length: 16 amino acids. The CDR3 sequence: CASSLLGGFSNEKLFF. CDR3 sequence (DNA): TGTGCCAGCAGTTTATTGGGGGGGTTTTCCAATGAAAAACTGTTTTTT.

The rearrangement links TRBV27 to TRBJ2-2; 10 bases agree with TRBD2. The junction had 6 bases not matched to a gene; V was cut back by 6 bases and J by 5 bases. The CDR3 has 15 amino acids. The germline V gene encodes CDR1 MNHEY and CDR2 SMNVEV (reference sequence). The CDR3, as DNA: TGTGCCAGCAGCCGCCCTAGCGGGAGTACCGGGGAGCTGTTTTTT. Translating it yields CASSRPSGSTGELFF.

This chain links TRBV7-9 with TRBJ2-7; 8 bases align to TRBD2. The trim removed 5 bases at V and 11 bases at J, leaving 2 bases unmatched. The germline CDR1 and CDR2 sequences are SEHNR and FQNEAQ (reference sequence). This CDR3 is 10 amino acids long. As DNA, the CDR3 is TGTGCCAGCAGCCTGGGACTAGAGTACTTC. It specifies CASSLGLEYF.